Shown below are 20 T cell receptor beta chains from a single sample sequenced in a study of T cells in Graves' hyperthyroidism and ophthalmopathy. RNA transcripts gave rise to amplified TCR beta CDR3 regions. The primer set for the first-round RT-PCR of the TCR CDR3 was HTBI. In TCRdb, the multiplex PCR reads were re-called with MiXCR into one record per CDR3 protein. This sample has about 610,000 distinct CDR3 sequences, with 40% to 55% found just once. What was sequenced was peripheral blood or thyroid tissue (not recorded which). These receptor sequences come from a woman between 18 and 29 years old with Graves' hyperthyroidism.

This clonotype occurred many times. The CDR3 nucleotides read TGTGCCAGCAGTTCAAGAGGGGGTTACTACGAGCAGTACTTC. This gives the protein CASSSRGGYYEQYF. The chain joins TRBV27 to TRBJ2-7, with D tentatively TRBD1 (6 bases). The CDR3 length is 14 residues. CDR1 and CDR2 from the germline V gene are MNHEY and SMNVEV (reference sequence). V lost 4 bases to trimming and J lost 3 bases, with 13 bases between them.

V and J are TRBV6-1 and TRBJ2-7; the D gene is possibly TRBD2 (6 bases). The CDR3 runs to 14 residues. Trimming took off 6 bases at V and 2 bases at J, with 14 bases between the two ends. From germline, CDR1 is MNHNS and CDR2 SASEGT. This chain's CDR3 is CASRSGLPAYEQYF. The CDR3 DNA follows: TGTGCCAGCAGATCGGGACTCCCCGCCTACGAGCAGTACTTC.

The CDR3 is CSAWATNEKLFF. The DNA for the CDR3 is TGCAGTGCCTGGGCAACTAATGAAAAACTGTTTTTT. The V gene is TRBV20-1, the J gene TRBJ1-4; unclear D gene. The V end was cut by 6 bases, the J end by 0 bases, with 5 bases between. Germline V gene lookup returns CDR1 DFQATT and CDR2 SNEGSKA (reference sequence). This CDR3 region has 12 residues.

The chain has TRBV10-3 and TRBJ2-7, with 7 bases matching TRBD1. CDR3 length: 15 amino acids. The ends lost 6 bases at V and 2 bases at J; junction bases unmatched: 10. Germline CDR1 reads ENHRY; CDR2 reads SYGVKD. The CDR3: CAISSSTGWPYEQYF. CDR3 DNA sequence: TGTGCCATCAGCAGTTCGACAGGGTGGCCCTACGAGCAGTACTTC.

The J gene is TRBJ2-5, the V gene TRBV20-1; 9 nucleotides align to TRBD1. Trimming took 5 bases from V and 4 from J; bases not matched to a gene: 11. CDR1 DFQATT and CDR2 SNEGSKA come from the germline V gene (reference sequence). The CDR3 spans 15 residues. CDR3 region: CSAAGQGPLLETQYF. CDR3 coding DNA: TGCAGTGCTGCCGGACAGGGGCCATTGCTAGAGACCCAGTACTTC.

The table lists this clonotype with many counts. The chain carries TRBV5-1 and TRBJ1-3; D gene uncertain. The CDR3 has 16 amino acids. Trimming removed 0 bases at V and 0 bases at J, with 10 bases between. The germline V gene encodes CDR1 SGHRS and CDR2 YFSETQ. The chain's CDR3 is CASSLGAAYSGNTIYF. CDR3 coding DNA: TGCGCCAGCAGCTTGGGGGCAGCCTACTCTGGAAACACCATATATTTT.

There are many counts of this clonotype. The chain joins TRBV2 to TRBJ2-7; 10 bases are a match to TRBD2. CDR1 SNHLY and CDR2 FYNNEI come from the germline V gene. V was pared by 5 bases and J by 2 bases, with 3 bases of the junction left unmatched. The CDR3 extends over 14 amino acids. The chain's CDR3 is CASSPTSGTYEQYF. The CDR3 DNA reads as TGTGCCAGCAGTCCTACTAGCGGGACCTACGAGCAGTACTTC.

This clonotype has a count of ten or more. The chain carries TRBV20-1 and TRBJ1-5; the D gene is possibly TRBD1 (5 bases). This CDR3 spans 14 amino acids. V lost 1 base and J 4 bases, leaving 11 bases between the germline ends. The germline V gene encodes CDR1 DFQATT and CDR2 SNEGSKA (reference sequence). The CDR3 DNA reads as TGCAGTGCTAGAGGGGGCGGGAGGAATCAGCCCCAGCATTTT. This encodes CSARGGGRNQPQHF.

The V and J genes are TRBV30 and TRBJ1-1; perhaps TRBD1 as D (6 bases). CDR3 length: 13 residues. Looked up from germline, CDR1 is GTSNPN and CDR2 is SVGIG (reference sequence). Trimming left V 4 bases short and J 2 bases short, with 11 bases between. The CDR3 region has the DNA TGTGCCTGGATGCGGGGACAAAACACTGAAGCTTTCTTT. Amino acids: CAWMRGQNTEAFF.

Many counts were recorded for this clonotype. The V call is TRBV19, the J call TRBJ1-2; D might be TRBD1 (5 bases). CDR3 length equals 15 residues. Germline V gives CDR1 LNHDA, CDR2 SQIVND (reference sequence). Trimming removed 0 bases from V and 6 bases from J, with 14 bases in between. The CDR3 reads CASSIDRGLVDGYTF. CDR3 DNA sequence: TGTGCCAGTAGTATAGATCGGGGGTTGGTGGATGGCTACACCTTC.

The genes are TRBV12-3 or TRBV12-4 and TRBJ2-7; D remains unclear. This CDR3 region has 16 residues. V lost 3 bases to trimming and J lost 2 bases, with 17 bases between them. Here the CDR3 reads CASSFELGSRPYEQYF. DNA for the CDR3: TGTGCCAGCAGTTTTGAATTAGGCAGCAGACCCTACGAGCAGTACTTC.

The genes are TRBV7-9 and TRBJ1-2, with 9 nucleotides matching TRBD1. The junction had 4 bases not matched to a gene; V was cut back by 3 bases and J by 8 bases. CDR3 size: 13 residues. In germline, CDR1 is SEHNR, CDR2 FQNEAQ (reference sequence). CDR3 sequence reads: CASSFDRGGGYTF. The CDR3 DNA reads TGTGCCAGCAGCTTCGACAGGGGGGGAGGCTACACCTTC.

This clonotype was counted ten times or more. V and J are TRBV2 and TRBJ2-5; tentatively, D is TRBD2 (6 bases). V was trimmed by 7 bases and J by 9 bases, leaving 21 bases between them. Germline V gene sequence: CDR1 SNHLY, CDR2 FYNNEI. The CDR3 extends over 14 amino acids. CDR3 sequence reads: CASTDQTSGGAQYF. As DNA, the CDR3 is TGTGCCAGCACCGACCAGACTAGTGGAGGGGCCCAGTACTTC.

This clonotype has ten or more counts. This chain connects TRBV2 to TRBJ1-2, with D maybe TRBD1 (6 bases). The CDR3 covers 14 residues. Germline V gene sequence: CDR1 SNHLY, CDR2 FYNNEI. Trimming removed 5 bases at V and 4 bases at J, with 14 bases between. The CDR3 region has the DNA TGTGCCAGCAGTCGACCGGACAGCTTCTATGGCTACACCTTC. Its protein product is CASSRPDSFYGYTF.

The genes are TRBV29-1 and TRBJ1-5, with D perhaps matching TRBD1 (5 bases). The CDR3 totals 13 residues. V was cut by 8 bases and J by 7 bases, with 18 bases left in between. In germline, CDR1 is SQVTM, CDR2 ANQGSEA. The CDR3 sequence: CSSERGLDQPQHF. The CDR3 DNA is TGCAGCAGTGAACGGGGGTTGGACCAGCCCCAGCATTTT. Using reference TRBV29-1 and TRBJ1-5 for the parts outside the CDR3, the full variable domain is SAVISQKPSRDICQRGTSLTIQCQVDSQVTMMFWYRQQPGQSLTLIATANQGSEATYESGFVIDKFPISRPNLTFSTLTVSNMSPEDSSIYLCSSERGLDQPQHFGDGTRLSIL.

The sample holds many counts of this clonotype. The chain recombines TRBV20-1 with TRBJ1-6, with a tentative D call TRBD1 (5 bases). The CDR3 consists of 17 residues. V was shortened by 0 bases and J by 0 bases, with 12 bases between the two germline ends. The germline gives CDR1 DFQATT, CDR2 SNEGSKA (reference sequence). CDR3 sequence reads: CSARDGTKSSYNSPLHF. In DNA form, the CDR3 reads TGCAGTGCTAGAGATGGGACGAAGAGCTCCTATAATTCACCCCTCCACTTT.

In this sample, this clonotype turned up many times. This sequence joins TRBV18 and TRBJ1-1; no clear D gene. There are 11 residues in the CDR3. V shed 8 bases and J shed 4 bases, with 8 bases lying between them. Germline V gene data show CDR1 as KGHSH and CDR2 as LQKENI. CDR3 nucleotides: TGTGCCAGCAGTTGGGGCACTGAAGCTTTCTTT. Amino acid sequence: CASSWGTEAFF. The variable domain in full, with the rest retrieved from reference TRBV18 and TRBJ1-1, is NAGVMQNPRHLVRRRGQEARLRCSPMKGHSHVYWYRQLPEEGLKFMVYLQKENIIDESGMPKERFSAEFPKEGPSILRIQQVVRGDSAAYFCASSWGTEAFFGQGTRLTVV.

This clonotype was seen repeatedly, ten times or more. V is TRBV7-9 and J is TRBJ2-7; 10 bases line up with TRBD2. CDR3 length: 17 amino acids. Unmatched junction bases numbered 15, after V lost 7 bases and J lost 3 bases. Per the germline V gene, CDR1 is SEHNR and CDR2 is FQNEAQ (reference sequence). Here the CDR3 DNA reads TGTGCCAGCAACCCAGCCGTCCTAGCGGGAGTAAACTACGAGCAGTACTTC. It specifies CASNPAVLAGVNYEQYF.

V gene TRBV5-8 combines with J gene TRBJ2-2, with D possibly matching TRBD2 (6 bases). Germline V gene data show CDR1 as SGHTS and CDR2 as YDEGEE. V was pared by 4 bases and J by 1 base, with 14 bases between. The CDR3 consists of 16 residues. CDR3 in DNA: TGTGCCAGCAGCCGCGGGACTTGGGGGAACACCGGGGAGCTGTTTTTT. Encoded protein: CASSRGTWGNTGELFF.

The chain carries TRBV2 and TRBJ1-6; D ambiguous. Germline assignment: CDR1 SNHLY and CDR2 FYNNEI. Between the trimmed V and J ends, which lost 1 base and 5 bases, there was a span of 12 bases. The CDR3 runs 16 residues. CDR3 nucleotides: TGTGCCAGCAGTGAAGACCAGGTATCAAATAATTCACCCCTCCACTTT. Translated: CASSEDQVSNNSPLHF.